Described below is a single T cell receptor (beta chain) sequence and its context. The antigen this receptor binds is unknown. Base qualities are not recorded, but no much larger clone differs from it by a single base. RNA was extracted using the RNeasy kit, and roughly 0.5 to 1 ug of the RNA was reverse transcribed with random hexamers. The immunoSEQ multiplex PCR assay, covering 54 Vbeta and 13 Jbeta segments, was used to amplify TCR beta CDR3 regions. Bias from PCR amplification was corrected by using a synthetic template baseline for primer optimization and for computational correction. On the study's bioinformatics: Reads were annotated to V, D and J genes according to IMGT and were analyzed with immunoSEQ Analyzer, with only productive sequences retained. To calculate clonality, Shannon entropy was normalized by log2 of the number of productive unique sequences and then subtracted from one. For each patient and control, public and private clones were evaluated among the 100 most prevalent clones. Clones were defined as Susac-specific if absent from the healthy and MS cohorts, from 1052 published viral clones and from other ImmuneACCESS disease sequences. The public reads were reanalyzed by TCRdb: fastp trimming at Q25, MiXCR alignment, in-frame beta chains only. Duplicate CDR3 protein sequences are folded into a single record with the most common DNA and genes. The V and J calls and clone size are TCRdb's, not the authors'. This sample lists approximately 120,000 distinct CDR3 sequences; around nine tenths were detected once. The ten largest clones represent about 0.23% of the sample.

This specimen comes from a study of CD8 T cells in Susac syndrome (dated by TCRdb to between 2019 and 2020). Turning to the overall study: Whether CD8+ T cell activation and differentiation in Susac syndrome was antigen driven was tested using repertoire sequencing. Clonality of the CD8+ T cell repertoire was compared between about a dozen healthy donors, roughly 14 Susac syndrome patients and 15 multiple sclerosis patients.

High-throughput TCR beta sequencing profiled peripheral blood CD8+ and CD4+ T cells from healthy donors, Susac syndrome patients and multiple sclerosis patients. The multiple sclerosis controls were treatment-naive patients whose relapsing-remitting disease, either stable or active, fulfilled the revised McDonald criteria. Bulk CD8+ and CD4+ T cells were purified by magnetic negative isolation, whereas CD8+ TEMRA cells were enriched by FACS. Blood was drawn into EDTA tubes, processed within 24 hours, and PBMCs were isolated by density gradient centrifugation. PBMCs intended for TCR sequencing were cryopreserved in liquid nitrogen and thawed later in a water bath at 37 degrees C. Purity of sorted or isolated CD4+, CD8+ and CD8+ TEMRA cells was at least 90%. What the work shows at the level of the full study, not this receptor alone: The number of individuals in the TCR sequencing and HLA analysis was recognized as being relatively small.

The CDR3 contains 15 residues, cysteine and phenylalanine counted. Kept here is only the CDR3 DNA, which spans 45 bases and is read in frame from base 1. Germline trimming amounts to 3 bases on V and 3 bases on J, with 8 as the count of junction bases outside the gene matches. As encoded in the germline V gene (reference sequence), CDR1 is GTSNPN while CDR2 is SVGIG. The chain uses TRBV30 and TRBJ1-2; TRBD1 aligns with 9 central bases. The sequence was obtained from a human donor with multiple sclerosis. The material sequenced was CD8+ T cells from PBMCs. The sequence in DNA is TGTGCCTGGAGGACTTGGGACAGGGACTACTATGGCTACACCTTC. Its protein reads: CAWRTWDRDYYGYTF.